This T cell receptor (beta chain) originates from a study of beta chain features in type 1 diabetes. Expressed TCRB transcripts were sequenced, since all the RNA that had been isolated was reverse transcribed. Method: immunoSEQ multiplex PCR; TCRdb's copy keeps in-frame clones and lacks some. This sample yields 640,000 or so clones, of which roughly 12% are seen a single time; 0.022% belongs to the top ten. Germline V lookup: CDR1 SGHDT, CDR2 YYEEEE. V dropped 4 bases and J dropped 8; count of bases not matched to a gene: 10. This CDR3 has 14 amino acids. Points from the study as a whole: When Type 1 diabetes patients were examined, their TCRB CDR3s proved moderately but significantly shorter in all four CD4+ subsets. The VDJ junctions of type 1 diabetes patients carried fewer insertions and more deletions. Because the template was cDNA, high-expressing cells might be over-represented.

This clone has more than one count but fewer than ten. What it recognizes is unknown. Sequenced material: naive CD4+ T cells from blood. The chain uses TRBV5-6 and TRBJ1-2, with 8 positions matching TRBD1. The source is a man aged 18 to 30 with type 1 diabetes. The chain's CDR3 is CASSADRVKRGYTF. CDR3 sequence (DNA): TGTGCCAGCAGCGCGGACAGGGTGAAGAGGGGCTACACCTTC.